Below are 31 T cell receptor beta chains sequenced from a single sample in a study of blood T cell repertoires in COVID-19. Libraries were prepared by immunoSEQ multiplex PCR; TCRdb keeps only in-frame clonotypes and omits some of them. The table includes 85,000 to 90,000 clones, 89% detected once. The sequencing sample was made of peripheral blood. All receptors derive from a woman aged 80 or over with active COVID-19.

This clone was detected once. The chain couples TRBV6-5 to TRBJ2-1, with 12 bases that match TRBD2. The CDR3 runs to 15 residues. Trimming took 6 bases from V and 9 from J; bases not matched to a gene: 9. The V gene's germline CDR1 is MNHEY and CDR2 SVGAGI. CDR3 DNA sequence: TGTGCCAGCAGCCGACCTAGCGGGAGGGCCATTGAGCAGTTCTTC. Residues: CASSRPSGRAIEQFF.

The CDR3 here is CASSFDRGEQFF. Here the CDR3 DNA reads TGTGCCAGCAGCTTCGATAGGGGTGAGCAGTTCTTC. The chain uses TRBV11-2 and TRBJ2-1, with D maybe TRBD1 (5 bases). Trimming left V 3 bases short and J 9 bases short, with 9 bases between. This CDR3 is 12 amino acids long. CDR1 and CDR2 (germline): SGHAT, FQNNGV. The entire variable domain, with the rest obtained from reference TRBV11-2 and TRBJ2-1, is as follows: EAGVAQSPRYKIIEKRQSVAFWCNPISGHATLYWYQQILGQGPKLLIQFQNNGVVDDSQLPKDRFSAERLKGVDSTLKIQPAKLEDSAVYLCASSFDRGEQFFGPGTRLTVL.

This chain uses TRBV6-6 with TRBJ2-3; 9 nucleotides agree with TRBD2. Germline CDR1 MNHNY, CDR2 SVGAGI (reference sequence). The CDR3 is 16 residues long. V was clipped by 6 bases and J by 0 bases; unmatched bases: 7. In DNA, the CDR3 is TGTGCCAGCAGCTACGGACTAGCGCCTAGCACAGATACGCAGTATTTT. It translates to CASSYGLAPSTDTQYF.

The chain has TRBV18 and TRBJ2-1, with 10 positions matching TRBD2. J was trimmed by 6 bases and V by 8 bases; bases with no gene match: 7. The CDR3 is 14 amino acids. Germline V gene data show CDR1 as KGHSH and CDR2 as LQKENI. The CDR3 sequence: CASRTSGLGNEQFF. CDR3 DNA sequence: TGTGCCAGCCGGACTAGCGGTCTCGGCAATGAGCAGTTCTTC.

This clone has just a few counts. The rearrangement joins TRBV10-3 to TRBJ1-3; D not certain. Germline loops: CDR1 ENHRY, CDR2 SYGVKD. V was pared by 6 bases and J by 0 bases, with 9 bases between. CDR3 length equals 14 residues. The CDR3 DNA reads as TGTGCCATCAGGGCAGGCCTCTCTGGAAACACCATATATTTT. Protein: CAIRAGLSGNTIYF.

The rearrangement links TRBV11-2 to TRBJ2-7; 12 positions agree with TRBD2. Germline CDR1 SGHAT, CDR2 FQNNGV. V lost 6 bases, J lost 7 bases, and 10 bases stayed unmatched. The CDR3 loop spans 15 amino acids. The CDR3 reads CASRDTETSGSEQYF. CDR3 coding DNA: TGTGCCAGCAGAGACACTGAGACTAGCGGGAGTGAGCAGTACTTC.

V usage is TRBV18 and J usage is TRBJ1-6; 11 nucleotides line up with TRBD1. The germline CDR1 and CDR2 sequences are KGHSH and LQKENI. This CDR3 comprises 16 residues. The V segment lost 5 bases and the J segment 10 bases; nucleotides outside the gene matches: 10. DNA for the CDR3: TGTGCCAGCTCATCCCCCGGGACAGGGGGTTACTCACCCCTCCACTTT. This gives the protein CASSSPGTGGYSPLHF.

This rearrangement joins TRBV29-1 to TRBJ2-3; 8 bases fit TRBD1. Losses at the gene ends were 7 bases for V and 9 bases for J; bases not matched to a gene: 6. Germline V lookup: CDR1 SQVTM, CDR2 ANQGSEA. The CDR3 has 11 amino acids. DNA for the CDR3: TGCAGCGCCGGACAGGGTGGGACGCAGTATTTT. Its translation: CSAGQGGTQYF.

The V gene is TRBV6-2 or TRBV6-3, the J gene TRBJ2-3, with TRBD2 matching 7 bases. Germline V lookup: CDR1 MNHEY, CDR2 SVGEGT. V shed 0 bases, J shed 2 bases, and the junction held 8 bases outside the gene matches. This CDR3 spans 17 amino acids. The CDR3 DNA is TGTGCCAGCAGTTACTCCCGCCAAGCGGGGTACACAGATACGCAGTATTTT. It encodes CASSYSRQAGYTDTQYF.

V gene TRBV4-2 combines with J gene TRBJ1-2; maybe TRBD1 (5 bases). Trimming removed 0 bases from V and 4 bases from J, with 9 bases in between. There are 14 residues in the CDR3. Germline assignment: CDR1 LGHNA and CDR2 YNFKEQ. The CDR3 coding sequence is TGTGCCAGCAGCCAAGATCCAGGGCCCTATGGCTACACCTTC. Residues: CASSQDPGPYGYTF.

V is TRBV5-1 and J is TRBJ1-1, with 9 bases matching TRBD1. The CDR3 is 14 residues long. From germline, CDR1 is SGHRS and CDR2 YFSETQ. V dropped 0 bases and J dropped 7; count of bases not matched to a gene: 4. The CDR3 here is CASSLGGQGIEAFF. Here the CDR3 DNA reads TGCGCCAGCAGCTTGGGTGGACAGGGGATTGAAGCTTTCTTT.

CDR3 sequence: CASSRLAPRQYF. DNA for the CDR3: TGTGCCAGCAGCCGCCTAGCTCCTAGGCAGTATTTT. The J gene is TRBJ2-3, the V gene TRBV7-8; tentatively, D is TRBD2 (5 bases). V lost 5 bases to trimming and J lost 11 bases, with 14 bases between them. Germline assignment: CDR1 SGHVS and CDR2 FQNEAQ. CDR3 length: 12 amino acids.

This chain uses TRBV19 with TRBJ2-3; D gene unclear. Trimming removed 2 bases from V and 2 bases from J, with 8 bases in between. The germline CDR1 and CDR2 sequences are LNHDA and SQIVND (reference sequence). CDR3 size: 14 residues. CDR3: CASSISTSTDTQYF. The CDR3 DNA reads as TGTGCCAGTAGTATATCCACATCCACAGATACGCAGTATTTT.

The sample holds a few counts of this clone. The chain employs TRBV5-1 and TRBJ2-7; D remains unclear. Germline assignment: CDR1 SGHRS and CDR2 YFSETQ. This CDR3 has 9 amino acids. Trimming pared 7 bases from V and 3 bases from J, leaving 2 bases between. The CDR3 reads CASHYEQYF. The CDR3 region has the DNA TGCGCCAGCCACTACGAGCAGTACTTC.

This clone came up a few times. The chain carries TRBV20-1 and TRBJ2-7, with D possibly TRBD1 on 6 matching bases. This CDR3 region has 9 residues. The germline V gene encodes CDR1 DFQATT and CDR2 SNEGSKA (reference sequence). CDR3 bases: TGCAGCACAGGGTACGAGCAGTACTTC. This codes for CSTGYEQYF.

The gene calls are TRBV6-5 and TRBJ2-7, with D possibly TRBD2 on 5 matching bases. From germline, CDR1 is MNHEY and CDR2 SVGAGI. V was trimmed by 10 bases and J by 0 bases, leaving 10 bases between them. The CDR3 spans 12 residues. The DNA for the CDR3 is TGTGCCATCAGGAGGAGCTCCTACGAGCAGTACTTC. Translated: CAIRRSSYEQYF.

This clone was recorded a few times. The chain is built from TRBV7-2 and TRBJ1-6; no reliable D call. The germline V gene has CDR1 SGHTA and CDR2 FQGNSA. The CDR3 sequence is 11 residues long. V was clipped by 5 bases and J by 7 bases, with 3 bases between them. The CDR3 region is CASSLNSPLHF. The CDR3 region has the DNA TGTGCCAGCAGCCTGAATTCACCCCTCCACTTT.

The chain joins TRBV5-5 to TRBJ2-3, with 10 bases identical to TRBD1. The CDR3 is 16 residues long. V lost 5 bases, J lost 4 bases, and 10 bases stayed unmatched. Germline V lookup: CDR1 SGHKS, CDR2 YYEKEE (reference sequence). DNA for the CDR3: TGTGCCAGCAGTACACGTGGGGGGACAGGGGCAGATACGCAGTATTTT. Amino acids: CASSTRGGTGADTQYF.

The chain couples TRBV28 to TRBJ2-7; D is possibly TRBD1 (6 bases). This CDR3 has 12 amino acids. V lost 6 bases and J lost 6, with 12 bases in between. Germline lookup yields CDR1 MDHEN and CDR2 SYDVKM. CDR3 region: CASRPAGAEQYF. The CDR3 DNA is TGTGCCAGCAGGCCCGCAGGGGCCGAGCAGTACTTC.

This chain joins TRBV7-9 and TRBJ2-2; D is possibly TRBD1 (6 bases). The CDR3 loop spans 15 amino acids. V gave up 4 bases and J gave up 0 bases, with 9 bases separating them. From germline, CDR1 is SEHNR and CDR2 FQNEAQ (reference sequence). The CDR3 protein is CASSSGQTNTGELFF. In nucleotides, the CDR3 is TGTGCCAGCAGCTCCGGACAGACGAACACCGGGGAGCTGTTTTTT.

DNA for the CDR3: TGTGCCATCAGAGATTACAATCTTCAGGACACTGAAGCTTTCTTT. It translates to CAIRDYNLQDTEAFF. V and J are TRBV10-3 and TRBJ1-1; no definite D call. The CDR3 has 15 residues. Looked up from germline, CDR1 is ENHRY and CDR2 is SYGVKD. The V end was cut by 6 bases, the J end by 3 bases, with 17 bases between.

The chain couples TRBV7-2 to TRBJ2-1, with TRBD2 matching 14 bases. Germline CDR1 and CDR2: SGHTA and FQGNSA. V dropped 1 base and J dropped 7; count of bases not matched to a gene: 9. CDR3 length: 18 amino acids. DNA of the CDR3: TGTGCCAGCAGCTTAGAAGGGACTAGCGGGAGATTTTTTAATGAGCAGTTCTTC. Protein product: CASSLEGTSGRFFNEQFF.

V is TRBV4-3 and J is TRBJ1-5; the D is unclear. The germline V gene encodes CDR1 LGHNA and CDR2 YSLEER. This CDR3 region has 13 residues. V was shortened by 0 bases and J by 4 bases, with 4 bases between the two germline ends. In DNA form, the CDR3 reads TGCGCCAGCAGCCAAGAACAGAATCAGCCCCAGCATTTT. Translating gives CASSQEQNQPQHF.

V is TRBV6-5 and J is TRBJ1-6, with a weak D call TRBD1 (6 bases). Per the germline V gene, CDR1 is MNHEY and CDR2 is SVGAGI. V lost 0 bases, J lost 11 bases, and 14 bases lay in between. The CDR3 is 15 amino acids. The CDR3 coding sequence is TGTGCCAGCAGTTACTCGATGGACAGTAGGGCACCCCTCCACTTT. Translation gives CASSYSMDSRAPLHF.

The CDR3 sequence is CASSVAAGSSGNTIYF. As DNA, the CDR3 is TGTGCCAGCAGCGTAGCGGCGGGATCCTCTGGAAACACCATATATTTT. The V and J genes are TRBV9 and TRBJ1-3, with no clear D. CDR1 SGDLS and CDR2 YYNGEE come from the germline V gene. V was pared by 0 bases and J by 0 bases, with 10 bases between. There are 16 residues in the CDR3.

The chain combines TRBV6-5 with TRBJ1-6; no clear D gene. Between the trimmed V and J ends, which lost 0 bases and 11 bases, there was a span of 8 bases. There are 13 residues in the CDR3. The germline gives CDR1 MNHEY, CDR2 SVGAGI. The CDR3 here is CASSYSHGTPLHF. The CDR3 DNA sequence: TGTGCCAGCAGTTACTCCCACGGGACACCCCTCCACTTT.

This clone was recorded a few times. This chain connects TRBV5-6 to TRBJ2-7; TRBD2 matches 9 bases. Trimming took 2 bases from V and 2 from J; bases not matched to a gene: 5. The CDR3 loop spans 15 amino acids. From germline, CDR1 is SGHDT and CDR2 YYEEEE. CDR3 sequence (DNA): TGTGCCAGCAGCTTTGTGACTAGCGGAACCTACGAGCAGTACTTC. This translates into CASSFVTSGTYEQYF.

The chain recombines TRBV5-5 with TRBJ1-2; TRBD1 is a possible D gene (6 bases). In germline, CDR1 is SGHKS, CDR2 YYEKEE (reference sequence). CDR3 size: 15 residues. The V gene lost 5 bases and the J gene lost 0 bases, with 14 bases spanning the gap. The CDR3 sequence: CASSIRDIANYGYTF. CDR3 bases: TGTGCCAGCAGTATCCGGGACATCGCTAACTATGGCTACACCTTC.

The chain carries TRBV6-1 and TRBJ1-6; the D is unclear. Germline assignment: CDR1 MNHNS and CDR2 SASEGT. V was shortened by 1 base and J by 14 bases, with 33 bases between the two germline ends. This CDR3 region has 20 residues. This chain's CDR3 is CASSEDAGDVYGVRARALHF. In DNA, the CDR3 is TGTGCCAGCAGTGAAGATGCAGGCGACGTTTACGGGGTACGGGCTAGGGCCCTCCACTTT.

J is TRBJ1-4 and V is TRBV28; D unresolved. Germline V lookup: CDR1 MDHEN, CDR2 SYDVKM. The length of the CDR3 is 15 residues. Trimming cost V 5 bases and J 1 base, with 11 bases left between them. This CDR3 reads CASSPPFLTNEKLFF. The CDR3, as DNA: TGTGCCAGCAGTCCCCCGTTCCTAACTAATGAAAAACTGTTTTTT.

CDR3 coding DNA: TGTGCCAGCAGCGCTCAACCGGGACTGATCACAGATACGCAGTATTTT. This translates into CASSAQPGLITDTQYF. The J gene is TRBJ2-3, the V gene TRBV9; possibly TRBD2 for D (6 bases). V lost 3 bases to trimming and J lost 2 bases, with 16 bases between them. Germline CDR1 SGDLS, CDR2 YYNGEE. The CDR3 sequence is 16 residues long.